This T cell receptor beta chain was recorded in a study of tumor-infiltrating lymphocytes in primary liver carcinoma. Findings of the study overall: Lesser overlap characterized tumor-adjacent and tumor-blood pairs relative to tumor region pairs. Significantly larger top-250-clone fractions were found in tumors than in blood (p = 0.039).

CDR1 is SQVTM, CDR2 ANQGSEA, per germline. V lost 7 bases and J lost 7; bases outside the gene matches: 8. The length of the CDR3 is 14 residues. Taking roughly 20-32 mg of unsorted bulk tissue, the authors co-extracted RNA and DNA. Resecting the tumor surgically was how the patients' primary liver carcinoma was treated. Each tumor had five separate regions sampled. With regard to this clonotype: Its antigen is undetermined.

A primer matching the constant region was used to make TCR beta cDNA from 450 to 550 ng of total RNA. Slightly modified ARM-PCR with three nested multiplex PCR rounds yielded TCR beta libraries. The first two PCR rounds used TRBV1-TRBV30 forward primers with a C-beta reverse primer, around 10 cycles each. Each CDR3 protein is one row after TCRdb ran MiXCR on the multiplex PCR reads. The data hold tens of thousands of distinct CDR3 sequences, with roughly 69% observed a single time. The gene calls are TRBV29-1 and TRBJ2-1; 12 bases align to TRBD2. The source material was liver tumor tissue from sampling region 4. As to subset: tumor region T4, right-lateral pole. The clonotype originates from a man aged 40-49 years with primary liver carcinoma and hepatitis B virus infection. This CDR3 is CSGGLAGSSNEQFF. The CDR3 DNA sequence: TGCAGCGGCGGACTAGCGGGATCATCAAATGAGCAGTTCTTC.